A single sample is the source of the 8 T cell receptor beta chains below, sequenced in a study of T cell changes during pregnancy in multiple sclerosis. The assay was immunoSEQ multiplex PCR, and TCRdb's table has in-frame clones only and misses some. This sample has about 31,000 clones, with roughly 86% found just once. The source material was CD8+ T cells from peripheral blood mononuclear cells, sampled before pregnancy. These receptors came from a female donor with multiple sclerosis, enrolled in a pregnancy study.

The V gene is TRBV27, the J gene TRBJ2-1, with TRBD1 matching over 7 bases. The CDR3 totals 12 residues. With 6 bases clipped from V and 10 bases from J, the junction kept 6 bases outside the gene matches. Looked up from germline, CDR1 is MNHEY and CDR2 is SMNVEV (reference sequence). The CDR3 protein is CASRFPRGEQFF. The DNA of the CDR3 is TGTGCCAGCAGGTTCCCCAGGGGGGAGCAGTTCTTC.

This CDR3 reads CASSSQDTVAGKNIQYF. The CDR3 DNA reads TGTGCCAGCAGTTCCCAGGACACTGTTGCGGGAAAAAACATTCAGTACTTC. The chain has TRBV27 and TRBJ2-4, with D maybe TRBD2 (6 bases). Trimming stripped 4 bases from V and 4 bases from J, with 20 bases between. Germline V gives CDR1 MNHEY, CDR2 SMNVEV (reference sequence). This CDR3 is 17 amino acids long.

The chain combines TRBV21-1 with TRBJ2-5; no check of the table's D call, TRBD1, against the DNA was made. TRBV21-1 is assigned pseudogene status. The CDR3 loop spans 16 amino acids. Written as DNA, the CDR3 is TGTGCCAGCAGCTCAGGGGACAGGGTGTACCAAGAGACCCAGTACTTC. It codes for CASSSGDRVYQETQYF.

The CDR3 bases are TGTGCCAGCAGTTTATCCGCCGGGACAGGGGTACACGAGCAGTACTTC. As protein: CASSLSAGTGVHEQYF. The genes are TRBV27 and TRBJ2-7, with 10 bases aligning to TRBD1. V shed 0 bases and J 5 bases; nucleotides not matched to a gene: 7. CDR3 size: 16 residues. CDR1 is MNHEY, CDR2 SMNVEV, per germline (reference sequence).

The V and J genes are TRBV28 and TRBJ1-1; tentative D call: TRBD1 (6 bases). V dropped 6 bases and J dropped 4 bases, with 9 bases sitting between them. Germline V gene lookup returns CDR1 MDHEN and CDR2 SYDVKM. CDR3 length: 12 residues. CDR3 bases: TGTGCCAGCAGGAGAGGGGGCACTGAAGCTTTCTTT. Translating gives CASRRGGTEAFF.

V is TRBV29-1 and J is TRBJ2-1; 9 bases fit TRBD2. This CDR3 has 14 amino acids. V gave up 3 bases and J gave up 5 bases; unmatched junction bases: 5. From germline, CDR1 is SQVTM and CDR2 ANQGSEA. In DNA form, the CDR3 reads TGCAGCGTTGACGGCGGGAGGGGCGACAATGAGCAGTTCTTC. Its translation is CSVDGGRGDNEQFF.

The gene calls are TRBV28 and TRBJ2-7; 8 nucleotides agree with TRBD2. The length of the CDR3 is 13 residues. CDR1 is MDHEN, CDR2 SYDVKM, per germline. Unmatched junction bases numbered 7, after V lost 7 bases and J lost 5 bases. CDR3 bases: TGTGCCAGCATGTCGCGGGGGGCTCACGAGCAGTACTTC. Its protein is CASMSRGAHEQYF.

This chain connects TRBV11-3 to TRBJ2-7; 8 bases are shared with TRBD1. The germline CDR1 and CDR2 sequences are SGHNT and YENEEA. J gave up 3 bases and V 1 base, and 5 bases lay outside the gene matches. The CDR3 is 15 residues long. In DNA form, the CDR3 reads TGTGCCAGCAGCTTAGTAACTGGGACAGGCTACGAGCAGTACTTC. This codes for CASSLVTGTGYEQYF. The full variable domain, completed using reference TRBV11-3 and TRBJ2-7, is EAGVVQSPRYKIIEKKQPVAFWCNPISGHNTLYWYLQNLGQGPELLIRYENEEAVDDSQLPKDRFSAERLKGVDSTLKIQPAELGDSAVYLCASSLVTGTGYEQYFGPGTRLTVT.